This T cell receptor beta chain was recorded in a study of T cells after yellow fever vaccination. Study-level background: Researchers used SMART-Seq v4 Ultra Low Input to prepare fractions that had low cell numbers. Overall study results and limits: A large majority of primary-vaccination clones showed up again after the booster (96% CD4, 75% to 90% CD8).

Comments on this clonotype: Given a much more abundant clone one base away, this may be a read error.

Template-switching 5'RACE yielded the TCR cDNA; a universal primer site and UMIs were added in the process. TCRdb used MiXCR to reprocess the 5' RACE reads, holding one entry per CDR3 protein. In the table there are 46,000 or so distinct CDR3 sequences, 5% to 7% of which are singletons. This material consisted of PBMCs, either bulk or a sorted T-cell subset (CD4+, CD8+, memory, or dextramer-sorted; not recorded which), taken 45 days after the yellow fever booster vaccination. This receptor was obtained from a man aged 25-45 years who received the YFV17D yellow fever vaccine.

The CDR3: CASSRAPLGLAGSTDKQYF. The CDR3 coding sequence is TGTGCCAGCAGCCGAGCCCCATTGGGACTAGCGGGGAGCACAGATAAGCAGTATTTT. The chain carries TRBV11-2 and TRBJ2-3; 13 nucleotides align to TRBD2. Germline V lookup: CDR1 SGHAT, CDR2 FQNNGV. The CDR3 extends over 19 amino acids.